This T cell receptor (beta chain) stems from a study of T cell changes during pregnancy in multiple sclerosis. V lost 0 bases to trimming and J lost 5 bases, with 13 bases between them. The CDR3 totals 16 residues. Per germline, CDR1 ENHRY and CDR2 SYGVKD. Measured with immunoSEQ multiplex PCR; TCRdb has only the in-frame clones, and not every one. The profile shows fewer than 60,000 clones, about 94% of them singletons. The sample was CD4+ T cells from peripheral blood mononuclear cells, taken after pregnancy. The chain is built from TRBV10-3 and TRBJ2-2, with D tentatively TRBD2 (5 bases). This clonotype was sampled from a female donor with multiple sclerosis, enrolled in a pregnancy study. For the CDR3, the DNA is TGTGCCATCAGTGAGTCTCATTGGACTGGTACCGGGGAGCTGTTTTTT. Its translation: CAISESHWTGTGELFF.